This is a list of T cell receptor beta chains from one sample in a study of blood T cell repertoires in COVID-19. Produced via immunoSEQ multiplex PCR; TCRdb's table is partial and in-frame only. The sample has 310,000 or so clones; about 91% are singletons. Sequenced input: PBMCs or T cells enriched from blood (not recorded which). The source of these receptors is a young woman who had recovered from COVID-19. Each CDR3 is given with its conserved first and last residue. Each record gives: D gene, V gene, clone size, J gene, CDR3 protein, CDR3 DNA. D genes are given only for firm matches. Clone size is stated in some rows and not others, as once, few, many or a class when expanded.

TRBD1	TRBV4-3	.	TRBJ1-1	CASSEGTGVGNTEAFF	TGCGCCAGCAGCGAAGGGACAGGGGTGGGGAACACTGAAGCTTTCTTT
.	TRBV7-8	.	TRBJ1-2	CASSLVAGQANYGYTF	TGTGCCAGCAGCTTAGTGGCGGGTCAAGCTAACTATGGCTACACCTTC
TRBD1	TRBV6-5	.	TRBJ2-3	CASSYTGGSTDTQYF	TGTGCCAGCAGTTACACAGGGGGAAGCACAGATACGCAGTATTTT
TRBD2	TRBV5-4	.	TRBJ2-5	CASSKGTSGRETQYF	TGTGCCAGCAGCAAGGGGACTAGCGGGAGAGAGACCCAGTACTTC
.	TRBV12-3/TRBV12-4	.	TRBJ1-2	CASSPEASYGYTF	TGTGCCAGCAGTCCCGAGGCCTCCTATGGCTACACCTTC
TRBD1	TRBV6-6	.	TRBJ1-5	CASSQQGEQPQHF	TGTGCCAGCAGTCAACAGGGGGAGCAACCCCAGCATTTT
TRBD1	TRBV5-1	once	TRBJ1-4	CASSTGTGVAGKLFF	TGCGCCAGCAGCACCGGGACAGGCGTCGCGGGAAAACTGTTTTTT
.	TRBV28	.	TRBJ2-1	CASSFTRGEQFF	TGTGCCAGCAGTTTTACCCGGGGTGAGCAGTTCTTC
.	TRBV18	.	TRBJ1-2	CASSPQQAPDFNYGYTF	TGTGCCAGCTCACCACAACAGGCCCCTGATTTCAACTATGGCTACACCTTC
.	TRBV7-2	few	TRBJ2-1	CASTRSNEQFF	TGTGCCAGCACCCGCAGCAATGAGCAGTTCTTC
TRBD1	TRBV6-2/TRBV6-3	once	TRBJ2-2	CASSWDSPVGTGELFF	TGTGCCAGCAGTTGGGACAGCCCGGTGGGGACCGGGGAGCTGTTTTTT
TRBD1	TRBV7-6	once	TRBJ1-1	CASSLRTGRENTEAFF	TGTGCCAGCAGCTTGAGGACAGGTCGAGAGAACACTGAAGCTTTCTTT
.	TRBV6-2/TRBV6-3	once	TRBJ2-3	CASSSSRTDTQYF	TGTGCCAGCAGTTCAAGCCGCACAGATACGCAGTATTTT
TRBD1	TRBV15	.	TRBJ2-7	CATSRDEGADEQYF	TGTGCCACCAGCAGAGATGAGGGGGCTGACGAGCAGTACTTC
.	TRBV9	.	TRBJ1-3	CASSPRHSTGNTIYF	TGTGCCAGCAGCCCGAGACACTCGACGGGAAACACCATATATTTT